This T cell receptor beta chain was found in a study of neoadjuvant anti-PD-1 for oral cavity cancer. CDR3 length: 15 residues. Germline lookup yields CDR1 LGHNA and CDR2 YNFKEQ. Trimming removed 1 base at V and 3 bases at J, with 12 bases between. This clone was seen a few times. Tumor libraries mostly used approximately 4.9 ug genomic DNA, two replicates each. The protocol was immunoSEQ multiplex PCR, while the TCRdb copy is restricted to in-frame clones and leaves out a portion. Among about 7,200 clones, 50% to 65% were seen once, and the ten largest hold 6% to 6.5%. Source: tumor tissue, taken before nivolumab (anti-PD-1) treatment. This sequence joins TRBV4-2 and TRBJ1-1; D is undetermined. This clonotype originated in a person aged 35 to 85 with oral cavity squamous cell carcinoma. The CDR3 DNA follows: TGTGCCAGCAGCCAAGTTTGGGATATCGACACTGAAGCTTTCTTT. This encodes CASSQVWDIDTEAFF.